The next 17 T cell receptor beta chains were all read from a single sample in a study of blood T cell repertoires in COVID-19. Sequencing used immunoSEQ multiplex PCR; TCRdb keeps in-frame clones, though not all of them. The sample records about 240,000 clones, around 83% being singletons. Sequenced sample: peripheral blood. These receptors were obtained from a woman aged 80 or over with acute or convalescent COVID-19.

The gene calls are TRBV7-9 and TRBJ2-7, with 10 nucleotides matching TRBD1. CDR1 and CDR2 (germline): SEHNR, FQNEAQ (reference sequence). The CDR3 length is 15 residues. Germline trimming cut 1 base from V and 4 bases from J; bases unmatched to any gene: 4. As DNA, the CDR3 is TGTGCCAGCAGCTTAGGGACAGGGGGTTGGTACGAGCAGTACTTC. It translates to CASSLGTGGWYEQYF.

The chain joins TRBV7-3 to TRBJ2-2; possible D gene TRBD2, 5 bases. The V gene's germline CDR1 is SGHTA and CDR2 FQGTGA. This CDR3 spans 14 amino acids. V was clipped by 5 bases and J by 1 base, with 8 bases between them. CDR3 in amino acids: CASSPGLNTGELFF. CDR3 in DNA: TGTGCCAGCAGCCCCGGACTGAACACCGGGGAGCTGTTTTTT.

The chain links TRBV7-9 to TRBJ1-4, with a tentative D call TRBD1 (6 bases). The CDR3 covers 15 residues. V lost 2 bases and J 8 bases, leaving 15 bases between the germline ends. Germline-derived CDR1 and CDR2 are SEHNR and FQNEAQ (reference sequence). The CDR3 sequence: CASSLTTGMGEKLFF. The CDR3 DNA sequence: TGTGCCAGCAGCTTAACTACAGGGATGGGAGAAAAACTGTTTTTT.

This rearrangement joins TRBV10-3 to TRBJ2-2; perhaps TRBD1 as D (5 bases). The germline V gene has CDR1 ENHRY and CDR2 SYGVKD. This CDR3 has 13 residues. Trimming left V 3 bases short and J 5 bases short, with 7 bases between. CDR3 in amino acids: CAISEAGTGELFF. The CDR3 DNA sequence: TGTGCCATCAGTGAAGCAGGGACCGGGGAGCTGTTTTTT.

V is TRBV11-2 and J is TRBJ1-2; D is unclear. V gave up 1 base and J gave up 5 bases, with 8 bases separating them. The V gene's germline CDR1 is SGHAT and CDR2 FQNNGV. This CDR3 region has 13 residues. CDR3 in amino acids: CASSLGNKYGYTF. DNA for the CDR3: TGTGCCAGCAGCTTAGGTAACAAGTATGGCTACACCTTC.

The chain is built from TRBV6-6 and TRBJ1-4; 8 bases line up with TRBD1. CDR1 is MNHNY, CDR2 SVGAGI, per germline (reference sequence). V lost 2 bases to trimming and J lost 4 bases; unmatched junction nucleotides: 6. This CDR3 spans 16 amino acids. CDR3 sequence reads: CASSYGQGVGNEKLFF. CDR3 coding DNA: TGTGCCAGCAGTTACGGACAGGGTGTGGGTAATGAAAAACTGTTTTTT.

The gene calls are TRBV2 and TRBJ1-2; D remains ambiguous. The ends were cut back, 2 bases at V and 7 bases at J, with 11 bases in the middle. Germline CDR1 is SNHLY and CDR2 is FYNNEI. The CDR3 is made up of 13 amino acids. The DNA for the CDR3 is TGTGCCAGCAGTGAATGGTCAGCGGGTGGCTACACCTTC. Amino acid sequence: CASSEWSAGGYTF.

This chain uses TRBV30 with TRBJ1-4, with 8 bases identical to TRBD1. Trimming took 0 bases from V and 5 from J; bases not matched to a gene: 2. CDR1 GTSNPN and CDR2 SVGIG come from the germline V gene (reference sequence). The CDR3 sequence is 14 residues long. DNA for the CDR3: TGTGCCTGGAGTGTAAGACAGGGGAATGAAAAACTGTTTTTT. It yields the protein CAWSVRQGNEKLFF.

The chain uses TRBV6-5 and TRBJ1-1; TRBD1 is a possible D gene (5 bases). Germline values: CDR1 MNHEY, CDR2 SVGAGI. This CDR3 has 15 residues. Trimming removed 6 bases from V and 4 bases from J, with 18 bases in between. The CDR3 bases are TGTGCCAGCAGCCTAGGGTCCAGGGTGGGCACTGAAGCTTTCTTT. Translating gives CASSLGSRVGTEAFF.

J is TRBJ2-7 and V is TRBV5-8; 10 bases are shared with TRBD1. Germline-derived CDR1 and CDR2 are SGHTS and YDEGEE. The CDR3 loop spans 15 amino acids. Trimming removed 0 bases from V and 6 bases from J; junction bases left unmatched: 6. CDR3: CASSLAGTGEVEQYF. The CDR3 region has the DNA TGTGCCAGCAGCTTGGCTGGGACAGGGGAGGTCGAGCAGTACTTC.

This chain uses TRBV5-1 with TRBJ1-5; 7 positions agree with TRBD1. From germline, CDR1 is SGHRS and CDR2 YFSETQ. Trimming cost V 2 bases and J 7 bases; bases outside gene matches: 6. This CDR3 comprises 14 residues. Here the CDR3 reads CASSLQGNGQPQHF. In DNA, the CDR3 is TGCGCCAGCAGCTTACAGGGGAATGGGCAGCCCCAGCATTTT.

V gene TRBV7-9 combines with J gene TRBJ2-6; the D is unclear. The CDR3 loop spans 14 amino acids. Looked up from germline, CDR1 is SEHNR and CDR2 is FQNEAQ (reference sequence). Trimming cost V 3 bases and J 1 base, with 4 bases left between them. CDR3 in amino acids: CASSFQSGANVLTF. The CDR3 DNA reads TGTGCCAGCAGCTTCCAATCTGGGGCCAACGTCCTGACTTTC.

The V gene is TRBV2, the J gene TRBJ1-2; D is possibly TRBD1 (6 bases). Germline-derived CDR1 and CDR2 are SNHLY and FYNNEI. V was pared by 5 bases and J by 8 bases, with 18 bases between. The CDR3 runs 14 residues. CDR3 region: CASSPSRDTRGYTF. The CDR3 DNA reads TGTGCCAGCAGTCCCTCCCGGGACACCCGGGGCTACACCTTC.

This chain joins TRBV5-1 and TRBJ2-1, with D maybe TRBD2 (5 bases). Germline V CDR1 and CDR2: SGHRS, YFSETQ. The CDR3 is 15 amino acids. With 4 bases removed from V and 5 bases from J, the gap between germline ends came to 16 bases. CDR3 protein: CASSPGVGSHNEQFF. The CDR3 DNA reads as TGCGCCAGCAGCCCCGGGGTTGGGAGCCACAATGAGCAGTTCTTC.

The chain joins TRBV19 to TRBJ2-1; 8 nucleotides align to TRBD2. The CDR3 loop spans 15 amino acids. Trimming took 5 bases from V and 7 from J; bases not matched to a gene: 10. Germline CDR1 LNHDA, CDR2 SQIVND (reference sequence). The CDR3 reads CASSSSTGGANEQFF. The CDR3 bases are TGTGCCAGTAGTTCCTCGACCGGGGGGGCGAATGAGCAGTTCTTC.

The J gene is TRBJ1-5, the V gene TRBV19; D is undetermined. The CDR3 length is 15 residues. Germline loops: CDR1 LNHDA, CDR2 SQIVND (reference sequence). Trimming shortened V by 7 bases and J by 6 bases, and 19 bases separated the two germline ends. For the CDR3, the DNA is TGTGCCAGTAATCTGAGAGAGGGCCCCGGTCAGCCCCAGCATTTT. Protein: CASNLREGPGQPQHF.

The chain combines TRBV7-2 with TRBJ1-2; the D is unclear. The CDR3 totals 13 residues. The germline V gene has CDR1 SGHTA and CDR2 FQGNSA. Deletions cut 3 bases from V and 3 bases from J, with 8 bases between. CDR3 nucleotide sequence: TGTGCCAGCAGCTTTTACACGTACTATGGCTACACCTTC. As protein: CASSFYTYYGYTF. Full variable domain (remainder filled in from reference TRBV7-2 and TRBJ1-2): GAGVSQSPSNKVTEKGKDVELRCDPISGHTALYWYRQSLGQGLEFLIYFQGNSAPDKSGLPSDRFSAERTGGSVSTLTIQRTQQEDSAVYLCASSFYTYYGYTFGSGTRLTVV.